The 6 T cell receptor beta chains reported below all come from one sample, sequenced in a study of regulatory T cells in long-lasting Graves disease. The time point denotes: newly diagnosed GD, antithyroid drugs for less than 3 months. RNA from PBMCs was the source of the TCR library. With iRepertoire HTBI primers and Arm-PCR of CDR3 regions, TCR beta libraries were built. TCRdb redid the calling of the multiplex PCR reads with MiXCR, one entry per CDR3 protein. This sample has about 540,000 distinct CDR3 sequences, with 13% found just once. The same data also contributed to another study, on T cells in Graves' hyperthyroidism and ophthalmopathy.

Source: peripheral blood mononuclear cells (PBMCs), taken at new diagnosis, from a patient treated with antithyroid drugs. The source of these receptors is a man under 40 with Graves disease.

This clonotype was seen ten or more times. This chain connects TRBV9 to TRBJ2-3, with TRBD2 matching over 8 bases. This CDR3 contains 16 residues. V shed 10 bases, J shed 0 bases, and the junction held 13 bases outside the gene matches. Germline V gives CDR1 SGDLS, CDR2 YYNGEE. This chain's CDR3 is CASWVAGSVSTDTQYF. Written as DNA, the CDR3 is TGTGCCTCCTGGGTAGCGGGATCTGTCAGCACAGATACGCAGTATTTT.

This clonotype was seen ten or more times. This sequence joins TRBV20-1 and TRBJ1-5; D unclear. V gave up 7 bases and J gave up 2 bases, with 9 bases separating them. The CDR3 extends over 12 amino acids. Germline CDR1 and CDR2: DFQATT and SNEGSKA (reference sequence). CDR3: CSVKSGNQPQHF. In DNA form, the CDR3 reads TGCAGTGTGAAGTCTGGCAATCAGCCCCAGCATTTT.

Remarks on this clonotype: With only one base between it and a far larger clone, this is likely a read error. The chain joins TRBV6-2 or TRBV6-3 to TRBJ1-2; D unclear. The CDR3 length is 11 residues. V was clipped by 7 bases and J by 13 bases, with 16 bases between them. Germline assignment: CDR1 MNHEY and CDR2 SVGEGT. The CDR3 loop is CASTSSYSCTF. The DNA for the CDR3 is TGTGCCAGCACTTCCTCCTATAGCTGCACCTTC.

This clonotype was recorded at least ten times. The V and J genes are TRBV10-3 and TRBJ1-2; no definite D call. Germline-derived CDR1 and CDR2 are ENHRY and SYGVKD. V gave up 0 bases and J gave up 6 bases, with 8 bases separating them. This CDR3 spans 13 amino acids. CDR3 in amino acids: CAISESTSDGYTF. CDR3 DNA sequence: TGTGCCATCAGTGAGTCGACGTCAGATGGCTACACCTTC.

This clonotype was picked up many times. The chain's CDR3 is CASTMNGLVSPRFQETQYF. CDR3 coding DNA: TGTGCCAGCACCATGAATGGACTAGTATCCCCTCGGTTTCAAGAGACCCAGTACTTC. The chain links TRBV6-1 to TRBJ2-5, with 7 bases fitting TRBD2. The junction had 22 bases not matched to a gene; V was cut back by 7 bases and J by 2 bases. Germline assignment: CDR1 MNHNS and CDR2 SASEGT. There are 19 residues in the CDR3.

This clonotype was seen only a few times. This sequence joins TRBV5-5 and TRBJ2-5; 7 nucleotides agree with TRBD1. The germline V gene has CDR1 SGHKS and CDR2 YYEKEE (reference sequence). The CDR3 spans 16 residues. J gave up 2 bases and V 4 bases, and 11 bases lay outside the gene matches. The CDR3 DNA sequence: TGTGCCAGCAGCCCCTCGCCGGGGACAGCTCAAGAGACCCAGTACTTC. Protein: CASSPSPGTAQETQYF.